This T cell receptor (beta chain) was captured in a study of cytomegalovirus exposure and HLA in healthy donors. Findings of the study overall: The authors confirmed in vitro that three CMV-associated chains were specific for CMV antigens. Previous analysis showed most TCR beta V segments were productive about 90% or about 30% of the time.

The PCR made use of 60 Vbeta and 13 Jbeta primers. Profiling relied on immunoSEQ multiplex PCR, and the TCRdb table lists in-frame clones only, not all of them. Among 170,000 or so clones listed, 84% were seen once. On this clone: Its antigen is not identified.

Sequencing used PBMCs. The clonotype was recovered from a girl aged 5-17 years in good health and CMV-seropositive.

CDR3 in amino acids: CASSPTGWASTGELFF. Here the CDR3 DNA reads TGTGCCAGCAGCCCGACGGGGTGGGCGAGCACCGGGGAGCTGTTTTTT. The chain carries TRBV11-2 and TRBJ2-2, with TRBD2 as a possible D gene (5 bases). The germline V gene has CDR1 SGHAT and CDR2 FQNNGV. With 5 bases removed from V and 4 bases from J, the gap between germline ends came to 17 bases. The CDR3 is 16 amino acids.